A selection of T cell receptor beta chains follows, all from one sample in a study of neoadjuvant anti-PD-1 for oral cavity cancer. The protocol was immunoSEQ multiplex PCR, while the TCRdb copy is restricted to in-frame clones and leaves out a portion. The sample lists 75,000 to 100,000 clones; about four fifths were seen once. Sequenced material: PBMCs, taken before nivolumab (anti-PD-1) treatment. These receptors all come from a person aged 35-79 years with oral cavity squamous cell carcinoma. Both conserved end residues are part of each CDR3. The D gene is left open where the match is weak. Rows give clone size only sometimes, using once, few, many, or a class for an expanded clone.

TRBJ2-2	16	TRBV15	-	-	TGTGCCACCAGCAGAGGGTTAGGCGCGAACACCGGGGAGCTGTTTTTT	CATSRGLGANTGELFF
TRBJ2-1	16	TRBV9	TRBD2	few	TGTGCCAGCAGCGTAGAGGCTAGCGGGAGGGCCGACCTACAGTTCTTC	CASSVEASGRADLQFF
TRBJ2-5	13	TRBV5-1	-	-	TGCGCCAGCAGCTTCTCTACGGGGGAGACCCAGTACTTC	CASSFSTGETQYF
TRBJ2-6	12	TRBV11-2	-	-	TGTGCCAGCAAACAGCAGGGGGGCGTCCTGACTTTC	CASKQQGGVLTF
TRBJ1-4	16	TRBV5-1	TRBD1	-	TGCGCCAGCAGCACCGGGACAGGAGGAGGTAATGAAAAACTGTTTTTT	CASSTGTGGGNEKLFF
TRBJ2-1	15	TRBV29-1	-	-	TGCAGCGTCGCCACCGGGGCCACCTCTAACAATGAGCAGTTCTTC	CSVATGATSNNEQFF
TRBJ2-7	15	TRBV4-2	-	-	TGTGCCAGCAGCCAAGAATTGGCTAGTACTCTCGGGCAGTACTTC	CASSQELASTLGQYF
TRBJ2-5	15	TRBV6-5	TRBD1	-	TGTGCCAGCAGTACCCGGACAGGGGTCCAAGAGACCCAGTACTTC	CASSTRTGVQETQYF
TRBJ1-1	20	TRBV9	-	-	TGTGCCAGCAGCGTAGGACCCGGGGGGGCAGGGGTCGTCATGAACACTGAAGCTTTCTTT	CASSVGPGGAGVVMNTEAFF
TRBJ2-7	12	TRBV6-5	-	once	TGTGCCAGTTCAGGTTCTACCTACGAGCAGTACTTC	CASSGSTYEQYF
TRBJ2-7	14	TRBV19	-	-	TGTGCCAGTAGTTTGCGGGACAGCTCCTACGAGCAGTACTTC	CASSLRDSSYEQYF
TRBJ2-4	16	TRBV6-5	-	-	TGTGCCAGCAGTTACGACTTCCGGGGCGCCAAAAACATTCAGTACTTC	CASSYDFRGAKNIQYF
TRBJ2-3	18	TRBV29-1	TRBD2	-	TGCAGCGCCGCAGACACTGTCGGACTAGCAGCTAGCACAGATACGCAGTATTTT	CSAADTVGLAASTDTQYF
TRBJ1-2	12	TRBV27	-	-	TGTGCCAGCAGGCAGGGAGGGGGAGGCTACACCTTC	CASRQGGGGYTF